Listed below are T cell receptor beta chains from one sample, sequenced in a study of cytomegalovirus exposure and HLA in healthy donors. Some clones are missing from TCRdb's copy, which holds only in-frame ones; the method was immunoSEQ multiplex PCR. This table holds 55,000 to 75,000 clones, 70% to 85% found once. The sequencing sample was made of PBMCs. The receptors stem from a girl under 18 in good health and CMV-seropositive. Each CDR3 is given with its conserved first and last residue. D genes are given only for firm matches. Size values are once, few and many counts, or a class for expanded clones, and some rows have none.

d_call	clone_size	v_call	cdr3_length	j_call	cdr3_aa	cdr3_nt
TRBD2	.	TRBV5-4	16	TRBJ2-5	CASSPLSGRLQETQYF	TGTGCCAGCAGCCCGCTCAGCGGGAGGCTGCAGGAGACCCAGTACTTC
TRBD2	.	TRBV5-6	13	TRBJ2-5	CASSFGGEETQYF	TGTGCCAGCAGCTTCGGGGGGGAAGAGACCCAGTACTTC
TRBD1	.	TRBV28	15	TRBJ1-5	CASRGTGGYNQPQHF	TGTGCCAGCAGGGGGACAGGGGGATACAATCAGCCCCAGCATTTT
TRBD2	.	TRBV7-9	16	TRBJ2-7	CASSSPSGGRADEQYF	TGTGCCAGCAGCTCCCCTTCAGGCGGGAGGGCCGACGAGCAGTACTTC
.	.	TRBV20-1	11	TRBJ2-7	CSANSGYEQYF	TGCAGTGCTAATAGCGGCTACGAGCAGTACTTC
TRBD1	.	TRBV29-1	13	TRBJ2-7	CSVVGTGVYEQYF	TGCAGCGTGGTTGGGACAGGGGTCTACGAGCAGTACTTC
.	.	TRBV21-1	13	TRBJ2-5	CASRTLEKETQYF	TGTGCCAGCAGGACACTAGAGAAAGAGACCCAGTACTTC
TRBD1	.	TRBV7-9	13	TRBJ1-1	CASSQTGVTEAFF	TGTGCCAGCAGCCAAACAGGGGTCACTGAAGCTTTCTTT
.	few	TRBV7-8	14	TRBJ1-4	CASSQNRVDEKLFF	TGTGCCAGCAGCCAGAACAGGGTTGATGAAAAACTGTTTTTT
TRBD1	.	TRBV30	15	TRBJ1-6	CAWSVRGQGNSPLHF	TGTGCCTGGAGTGTACGCGGACAGGGAAATTCACCCCTCCACTTT
.	.	TRBV28	15	TRBJ1-1	CASSFQVAGPTEAFF	TGTGCCAGCAGTTTCCAAGTAGCTGGTCCGACTGAAGCTTTCTTT
TRBD2	.	TRBV4-3	19	TRBJ2-5	CASSQNTGSFSGDQETQYF	TGCGCCAGCAGCCAAAATACTGGCAGCTTCAGCGGGGACCAAGAGACCCAGTACTTC
.	.	TRBV30	12	TRBJ1-5	CAWSGYNQPQHF	TGTGCCTGGAGTGGTTACAATCAGCCCCAGCATTTT
.	.	TRBV2	14	TRBJ1-4	CASQGKVPNEKLFF	TGTGCCAGCCAGGGGAAGGTGCCTAATGAAAAACTGTTTTTT
.	.	TRBV2	16	TRBJ2-1	CASSQALPGSYNEQFF	TGTGCCAGCAGCCAAGCCTTGCCCGGCTCCTACAATGAGCAGTTCTTC
TRBD1	.	TRBV7-9	15	TRBJ1-1	CASSSDRVGVTEAFF	TGTGCCAGCAGCTCTGACAGGGTGGGGGTCACTGAAGCTTTCTTT
TRBD2	.	TRBV5-6	16	TRBJ2-1	CASSLWRGTSVNEQFF	TGTGCCAGCAGCTTGTGGCGCGGGACTAGCGTTAATGAGCAGTTCTTC
.	.	TRBV15	12	TRBJ2-3	CATSAGQGTQYF	TGTGCCACCAGCGCAGGGCAAGGTACGCAGTATTTT
.	few	TRBV18	14	TRBJ1-1	CASSPTWTETEAFF	TGTGCCAGCTCACCTACATGGACAGAGACTGAAGCTTTCTTT
.	.	TRBV28	14	TRBJ2-1	CAGGTASSYNEQFF	TGTGCCGGGGGGACAGCCAGCTCCTACAATGAGCAGTTCTTC
.	.	TRBV30	13	TRBJ1-2	CAWSLFEGYGYTF	TGTGCCTGGAGTTTGTTTGAGGGATATGGCTACACCTTC
TRBD1	.	TRBV6-4	15	TRBJ2-2	CASSEQGADTGELFF	TGTGCCAGCAGTGAACAGGGGGCCGACACCGGGGAGCTGTTTTTT
.	.	TRBV28	15	TRBJ1-4	CASSGREFIPEKLFF	TGTGCCAGCAGCGGGAGGGAGTTCATACCTGAAAAACTGTTTTTT
TRBD2	.	TRBV11-2	14	TRBJ2-7	CASNLAGGPGEQYF	TGTGCCAGCAATCTGGCGGGAGGGCCTGGCGAGCAGTACTTC
TRBD2	.	TRBV6-5	14	TRBJ2-7	CASKVGLAAYEQYF	TGTGCCAGCAAAGTCGGTCTAGCGGCCTACGAGCAGTACTTC
.	.	TRBV2	12	TRBJ2-7	CASYRQEDEQYF	TGTGCCAGCTACCGGCAGGAGGACGAGCAGTACTTC
TRBD1	.	TRBV11-3	15	TRBJ2-2	CASSLSFQGAGELFF	TGTGCCAGCAGCTTATCGTTTCAGGGGGCCGGGGAGCTGTTTTTT
TRBD1	.	TRBV28	14	TRBJ1-6	CASSLRGRNSPLHF	TGTGCCAGCAGTTTAAGGGGGCGAAATTCACCCCTCCACTTT
TRBD1	medium-sized	TRBV5-6	19	TRBJ1-2	CASSLVGQVNPTARYGYTF	TGTGCCAGCAGCTTGGTGGGACAGGTAAACCCAACGGCGCGCTATGGCTACACCTTC
.	.	TRBV18	15	TRBJ1-2	CASSKDRGRDYGYTF	TGTGCCAGCTCAAAAGACCGGGGTCGCGACTATGGCTACACCTTC
.	.	TRBV6-5	15	TRBJ1-2	CASSYSYTDGVGYTF	TGTGCCAGCAGTTACTCGTATACAGATGGTGTGGGCTACACCTTC
.	.	TRBV6-5	15	TRBJ1-2	CASSYGRGFRYGYTF	TGTGCCAGCAGTTACGGCAGAGGATTCCGCTATGGCTACACCTTC
.	few	TRBV5-1	15	TRBJ2-7	CASSFSSGTSYEQYF	TGCGCCAGCAGCTTTTCAAGCGGAACCTCCTACGAGCAGTACTTC
.	.	TRBV29-1	12	TRBJ2-7	CSVEGPLYEQYF	TGCAGCGTTGAGGGGCCCCTCTACGAGCAGTACTTC
TRBD2	.	TRBV30	13	TRBJ2-7	CAGAVGGGYEQYF	TGTGCCGGGGCCGTGGGGGGGGGTTACGAGCAGTACTTC
.	few	TRBV6-1	15	TRBJ2-7	CASSEKALAFYEQYF	TGTGCCAGCAGTGAAAAGGCTCTAGCATTCTACGAGCAGTACTTC
TRBD1	.	TRBV28	12	TRBJ1-4	CASRTGVEKLFF	TGTGCCAGCCGGACAGGGGTCGAAAAACTGTTTTTT
.	few	TRBV15	20	TRBJ1-2	CATSRDFNREEDRPNYGYTF	TGTGCCACCAGCAGAGATTTCAACAGGGAAGAGGATAGGCCTAACTATGGCTACACCTTC